Listed below are T cell receptor beta chains from one sample, sequenced in a study of T-cell reconstitution after alpha-beta-depleted transplantation in children. TCRdb fed the PCR reads into MiXCR, producing one record per CDR3 protein. Altogether 600,000 to 700,000 distinct CDR3 sequences are present, over 15% being singletons, with the ten largest covering over 0.95%. Sample: PBMCs from the stem cell graft donor, taken from the stem cell graft. Every receptor here comes from a human donor who donated a stem cell graft to a child with acute myeloid leukemia. Both conserved end residues are part of each CDR3. The order of the fields is J gene, V gene, D gene, clone size, CDR3 DNA, CDR3 protein. The D gene is left open where the match is weak. Clone size appears in some rows only: once, few, many, or a class for an expanded clone.

j_call: TRBJ2-1
v_call: TRBV7-2
d_call: NA
clone_size: few
cdr3_nt: TGTGCCAGCAGTTCAGTCGCCTACAATGAGCAGTTCTTC
cdr3_aa: CASSSVAYNEQFF

j_call: TRBJ1-2
v_call: TRBV12-3/TRBV12-4
d_call: NA
clone_size: NA
cdr3_nt: TGTGCCAGCAGTTTCGGAGGGGGGGCAAATGGCTACACCTTC
cdr3_aa: CASSFGGGANGYTF

j_call: TRBJ1-4
v_call: TRBV7-2
d_call: NA
clone_size: NA
cdr3_nt: TGTGCCAGCAGCTTAGTCGGGGGGCGCGCAGAAAAACTGTTTTTT
cdr3_aa: CASSLVGGRAEKLFF

j_call: TRBJ2-3
v_call: TRBV6-1
d_call: NA
clone_size: NA
cdr3_nt: TGTGCCAGCAGTGTTGAGGAGGTCGGCACAGATACGCAGTATTTT
cdr3_aa: CASSVEEVGTDTQYF

j_call: TRBJ1-1
v_call: TRBV16
d_call: NA
clone_size: few
cdr3_nt: TGTGCCAGCAGCCAATCGTTAATCCGTACTGAAGCTTTCTTT
cdr3_aa: CASSQSLIRTEAFF

j_call: TRBJ2-1
v_call: TRBV5-1
d_call: TRBD2
clone_size: NA
cdr3_nt: TGCGCCAGCAGCTCGGGACTAGCGGGGGGCCACCCCAAATACAATGAGCAGTTCTTC
cdr3_aa: CASSSGLAGGHPKYNEQFF

j_call: TRBJ1-1
v_call: TRBV7-9
d_call: NA
clone_size: NA
cdr3_nt: TGTGCCAGCCTAGCTCCCAGTCACGGGCACACTGAAGCTTTCTTT
cdr3_aa: CASLAPSHGHTEAFF

j_call: TRBJ2-3
v_call: TRBV7-2
d_call: NA
clone_size: few
cdr3_nt: TGTGCCAGCAGCTTAAAAAGGCGCCAGGGAGATACGCAGTATTTT
cdr3_aa: CASSLKRRQGDTQYF

j_call: TRBJ2-1
v_call: TRBV5-1
d_call: TRBD2
clone_size: NA
cdr3_nt: TGCGCCAGCAGCTTGATCGTATTAGCGGGGGGGCCGTCTCTCCGTGGGCAGTTCTTC
cdr3_aa: CASSLIVLAGGPSLRGQFF

j_call: TRBJ2-6
v_call: TRBV4-2
d_call: TRBD1
clone_size: NA
cdr3_nt: TGTGCCAGCAGCCAGACAGGGGGCTATGGGGCCAACGTCCTGACTTTC
cdr3_aa: CASSQTGGYGANVLTF

j_call: TRBJ2-1
v_call: TRBV25-1
d_call: NA
clone_size: many
cdr3_nt: TGTGCCAGCAGTGAACCGGCAGGGGTATCAAATGAGCAGTTCTTC
cdr3_aa: CASSEPAGVSNEQFF

j_call: TRBJ1-1
v_call: TRBV18
d_call: NA
clone_size: NA
cdr3_nt: TGTGCCAGCTCACCCCAGGAGGGCGGGGCTGAAGCTTTCTTT
cdr3_aa: CASSPQEGGAEAFF

j_call: TRBJ2-5
v_call: TRBV5-8
d_call: NA
clone_size: few
cdr3_nt: TGTGCCAGCAGCTTGCAGCGGATGGGGGTCCGGCAGACCCAGTACTTC
cdr3_aa: CASSLQRMGVRQTQYF

j_call: TRBJ2-1
v_call: TRBV7-2
d_call: NA
clone_size: many
cdr3_nt: TGTGCCAGCAGCCCTTTACTAGGGACTGATCAGTTCTTC
cdr3_aa: CASSPLLGTDQFF

j_call: TRBJ2-5
v_call: TRBV29-1
d_call: NA
clone_size: many
cdr3_nt: TGCAGCGTCCCATCCTGGAGTCAGGGGCACAGGGAGACCCAGTACTTC
cdr3_aa: CSVPSWSQGHRETQYF

j_call: TRBJ2-7
v_call: TRBV5-1
d_call: NA
clone_size: NA
cdr3_nt: TGCGCCAGCAGCTTCCTTATCTCCTACGAGCAGAACTTC
cdr3_aa: CASSFLISYEQNF

j_call: TRBJ2-1
v_call: TRBV25-1
d_call: NA
clone_size: NA
cdr3_nt: TGTGCCAGCAGTGAAACCGGGACGTTGAGGGAGCAGTTCTTC
cdr3_aa: CASSETGTLREQFF

j_call: TRBJ2-5
v_call: TRBV11-1
d_call: TRBD1
clone_size: NA
cdr3_nt: TGTGCCAGCAGCTTAGTTAGTTCCACAGGGGCGGAGACCCAGTACTTC
cdr3_aa: CASSLVSSTGAETQYF

j_call: TRBJ1-5
v_call: TRBV20-1
d_call: NA
clone_size: NA
cdr3_nt: TGCAGTGCTTCCACCTTAGGACAGTATAGCAATCAGCCCCAGCATTTT
cdr3_aa: CSASTLGQYSNQPQHF

j_call: TRBJ1-1
v_call: TRBV27
d_call: NA
clone_size: many
cdr3_nt: TGTGCCAGCAGAGGTACTTTTTGGACTGAAGCTTTCTTT
cdr3_aa: CASRGTFWTEAFF

j_call: TRBJ2-6
v_call: TRBV14
d_call: NA
clone_size: few
cdr3_nt: TGTGCCAGCAGCCACAGGGGCTCCGGGGCCAACGTCCTGACTTTC
cdr3_aa: CASSHRGSGANVLTF

j_call: TRBJ1-5
v_call: TRBV12-3/TRBV12-4
d_call: NA
clone_size: many
cdr3_nt: TGTGCCAGCAGCACACCTGGGTGGCCCCAGCATTTT
cdr3_aa: CASSTPGWPQHF

j_call: TRBJ1-2
v_call: TRBV7-2
d_call: NA
clone_size: many
cdr3_nt: TGTGCCAGCAGCCCCAAAACAGGGAACTATGGCTACACCTTC
cdr3_aa: CASSPKTGNYGYTF

j_call: TRBJ1-2
v_call: TRBV6-5
d_call: TRBD1
clone_size: few
cdr3_nt: TGTGCCAGCAGTTATAATACAGGGGGCGCAAACGGCTACACCTTC
cdr3_aa: CASSYNTGGANGYTF

j_call: TRBJ1-1
v_call: TRBV5-5
d_call: NA
clone_size: many
cdr3_nt: TGTGCCAGCAGCTTCAATTATCAGGGCGGAGGCGAAGCTTTCTTT
cdr3_aa: CASSFNYQGGGEAFF

j_call: TRBJ2-3
v_call: TRBV20-1
d_call: TRBD2
clone_size: many
cdr3_nt: TGCAGTGCTCACCTACGGGGGGGAAGCACAGATACGCAGTATTTT
cdr3_aa: CSAHLRGGSTDTQYF

j_call: TRBJ2-2
v_call: TRBV9
d_call: TRBD1
clone_size: NA
cdr3_nt: TGTGCCAGCAGCGTAGGCAGGGGGCGCACCGGGGAGCTGTTTTTT
cdr3_aa: CASSVGRGRTGELFF

j_call: TRBJ2-1
v_call: TRBV20-1
d_call: TRBD2
clone_size: many
cdr3_nt: TGCAGTGCTAGATTCCCCGGGACTAGGACCCACAATGAGCAGTTCTTC
cdr3_aa: CSARFPGTRTHNEQFF

j_call: TRBJ1-5
v_call: TRBV9
d_call: NA
clone_size: few
cdr3_nt: TGTGCCAGCAGCGCGGGCGATGAGCCCCAGCATTTT
cdr3_aa: CASSAGDEPQHF

j_call: TRBJ2-1
v_call: TRBV29-1
d_call: NA
clone_size: many
cdr3_nt: TGCAGCGTTGAAGCTCGGGGGCAGGCTCCCGGCAATGAGCAGTTCTTC
cdr3_aa: CSVEARGQAPGNEQFF

j_call: TRBJ1-6
v_call: TRBV6-1
d_call: NA
clone_size: NA
cdr3_nt: TGTGCCAGCAGGTCCCGGGCTGCCTATAATTCACCCCTCCACTTT
cdr3_aa: CASRSRAAYNSPLHF

j_call: TRBJ2-3
v_call: TRBV7-9
d_call: TRBD1
clone_size: NA
cdr3_nt: TGTGCCAGCAGCTCCCCTGACAGGGGGCAGGAGGATACGCAGTATTTT
cdr3_aa: CASSSPDRGQEDTQYF

j_call: TRBJ1-2
v_call: TRBV7-9
d_call: NA
clone_size: few
cdr3_nt: TGTGCCAGCAGCCCGCTCTGGGAGGACAGCAACTATGGCTACACCTTC
cdr3_aa: CASSPLWEDSNYGYTF

j_call: TRBJ1-5
v_call: TRBV7-9
d_call: NA
clone_size: many
cdr3_nt: TGTGCCAGCAGCTTAGTAGGGCCGGTGAGCAATCAGCCCCAGCATTTT
cdr3_aa: CASSLVGPVSNQPQHF

j_call: TRBJ1-2
v_call: TRBV7-2
d_call: NA
clone_size: few
cdr3_nt: TGTGCCAGCGAGGTGGGGCCAGTCTATGGCTACACCTTC
cdr3_aa: CASEVGPVYGYTF

j_call: TRBJ1-2
v_call: TRBV5-1
d_call: NA
clone_size: few
cdr3_nt: TGCGCCAGCAGCCGATTCGATCTTAACTATGGCTACACCTTC
cdr3_aa: CASSRFDLNYGYTF

j_call: TRBJ1-2
v_call: TRBV27
d_call: TRBD1
clone_size: few
cdr3_nt: TGTGCCAGCAGTTTACAGGGGGAAATTGACTATGGCTACACCTTC
cdr3_aa: CASSLQGEIDYGYTF

j_call: TRBJ1-1
v_call: TRBV10-3
d_call: NA
clone_size: NA
cdr3_nt: TGTGCCATCAGTGAGGGGGGTCCTAATAGGCTGAACACTGAAGCTTTCTTT
cdr3_aa: CAISEGGPNRLNTEAFF

j_call: TRBJ2-4
v_call: TRBV7-8
d_call: TRBD2
clone_size: few
cdr3_nt: TGTGCCAGCAGCCGATCCGGACTAGCGGGGGGGCTGAACATTCAGTACTTC
cdr3_aa: CASSRSGLAGGLNIQYF

j_call: TRBJ1-2
v_call: TRBV5-1
d_call: NA
clone_size: NA
cdr3_nt: TGCGCCAGCACCCAGACCGCGGGCGGCGATGGCTACACCTTC
cdr3_aa: CASTQTAGGDGYTF

j_call: TRBJ2-7
v_call: TRBV4-3
d_call: NA
clone_size: few
cdr3_nt: TGCGCCAGCAGCCAAGATGTAGTACTACGCTACGAGCAGTACTTC
cdr3_aa: CASSQDVVLRYEQYF

j_call: TRBJ2-5
v_call: TRBV15
d_call: NA
clone_size: few
cdr3_nt: TGTGCCACCAGCAGAGGGAAAAGCCCAGAGACCCAGTACTTC
cdr3_aa: CATSRGKSPETQYF

j_call: TRBJ1-4
v_call: TRBV5-6
d_call: NA
clone_size: few
cdr3_nt: TGTGCCAGCAGCGAAAGGGAGGCGGGTAATGAAAAACTGTTTTTT
cdr3_aa: CASSEREAGNEKLFF

j_call: TRBJ2-1
v_call: TRBV29-1
d_call: NA
clone_size: many
cdr3_nt: TGCAGCGTTGGGCATCCGTCTCTGTTACTCTTGAATGAGCAGTTCTTC
cdr3_aa: CSVGHPSLLLLNEQFF

j_call: TRBJ2-5
v_call: TRBV28
d_call: NA
clone_size: few
cdr3_nt: TGTGCCAGCAAAACGGGTCAAGAGACCCAGTACTTC
cdr3_aa: CASKTGQETQYF

j_call: TRBJ2-2
v_call: TRBV29-1
d_call: TRBD2
clone_size: many
cdr3_nt: TGCAGCGTGACGGCGCAGCTAGCGGGGGGCACCGGGGAGCTGTTTTTT
cdr3_aa: CSVTAQLAGGTGELFF

j_call: TRBJ2-3
v_call: TRBV7-9
d_call: TRBD2
clone_size: NA
cdr3_nt: TGTGCCAGCAGCATGACTAGCATCACAGATACGCAGTATTTT
cdr3_aa: CASSMTSITDTQYF

j_call: TRBJ2-3
v_call: TRBV7-6
d_call: NA
clone_size: NA
cdr3_nt: TGTGCCAGCAGCTATCAGGGCCCTCCCGCAGATACGCAGTATTTT
cdr3_aa: CASSYQGPPADTQYF

j_call: TRBJ2-7
v_call: TRBV5-1
d_call: NA
clone_size: NA
cdr3_nt: TGCGCCAGCAGCTCAGGACAGATCTCCTACGAGCAGTACTTC
cdr3_aa: CASSSGQISYEQYF

j_call: TRBJ2-5
v_call: TRBV6-2/TRBV6-3
d_call: NA
clone_size: NA
cdr3_nt: TGTGCCAGCAGTTACGGGACTCTCCGGCGGGAGACCCAGTACTTC
cdr3_aa: CASSYGTLRRETQYF

j_call: TRBJ2-1
v_call: TRBV20-1
d_call: TRBD1
clone_size: many
cdr3_nt: TGCAGTTCCCCTGGACAGGGGGGCAATGAGCAGTTCTTC
cdr3_aa: CSSPGQGGNEQFF

j_call: TRBJ2-1
v_call: TRBV4-1
d_call: NA
clone_size: NA
cdr3_nt: TGCGCCAGCAGCCAAGATCCAAGGGATGAGCAGTTCTTC
cdr3_aa: CASSQDPRDEQFF